This T cell receptor (beta chain) was identified in a study of beta chain features in type 1 diabetes. This clone was seen a few times. Every isolated RNA sample was fully reverse transcribed, so sequencing captured expressed TCRB transcripts. Clones were read by immunoSEQ multiplex PCR, and TCRdb kept only the in-frame ones, dropping some. The sample holds a few hundred thousand clones, around a quarter seen once. The J segment lost 10 bases and the V segment lost 5 bases, leaving 18 bases of the junction unmatched. The germline V gene encodes CDR1 SSHAT and CDR2 FNYEAQ (reference sequence). This CDR3 comprises 16 residues.

This TCR was recovered from a man aged 25 to 45 in good health. The specimen was central memory CD4+ T cells from blood. V and J are TRBV7-7 and TRBJ2-5, with 8 positions matching TRBD2. CDR3 loop: CASSPIPGGTRGDQYF. Here the CDR3 DNA reads TGTGCCAGCAGCCCCATCCCGGGAGGGACCCGGGGGGACCAGTACTTC.